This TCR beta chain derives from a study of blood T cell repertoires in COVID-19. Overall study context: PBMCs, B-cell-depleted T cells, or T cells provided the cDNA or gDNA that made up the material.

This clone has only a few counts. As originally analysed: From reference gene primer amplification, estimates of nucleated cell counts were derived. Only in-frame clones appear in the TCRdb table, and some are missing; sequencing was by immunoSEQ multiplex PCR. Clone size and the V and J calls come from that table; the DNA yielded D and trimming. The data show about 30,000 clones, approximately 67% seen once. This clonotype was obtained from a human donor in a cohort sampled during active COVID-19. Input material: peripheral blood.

The CDR3, as DNA: TGTGCCAGCTCACGGCTAGGGACTAGCGGGGGTACAAACAATGAGCAGTTCTTC. It yields the protein CASSRLGTSGGTNNEQFF. The rearrangement joins TRBV18 to TRBJ2-1, with 14 bases matching TRBD2. Losses at the gene ends were 4 bases for V and 5 bases for J; bases not matched to a gene: 10. Germline V CDR1 and CDR2: KGHSH, LQKENI. The CDR3 extends over 18 amino acids.